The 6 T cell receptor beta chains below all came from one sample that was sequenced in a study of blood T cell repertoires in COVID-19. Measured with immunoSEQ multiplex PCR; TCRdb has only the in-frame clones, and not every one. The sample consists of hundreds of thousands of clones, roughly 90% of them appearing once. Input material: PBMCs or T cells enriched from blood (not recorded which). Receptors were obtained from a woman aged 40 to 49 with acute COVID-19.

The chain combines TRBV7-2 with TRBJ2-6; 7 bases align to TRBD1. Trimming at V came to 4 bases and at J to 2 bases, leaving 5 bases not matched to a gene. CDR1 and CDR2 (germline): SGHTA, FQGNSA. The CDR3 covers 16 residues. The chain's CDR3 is CASSSYRGPGANVLTF. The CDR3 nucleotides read TGTGCCAGCAGCTCATACAGGGGCCCTGGGGCCAACGTCCTGACTTTC.

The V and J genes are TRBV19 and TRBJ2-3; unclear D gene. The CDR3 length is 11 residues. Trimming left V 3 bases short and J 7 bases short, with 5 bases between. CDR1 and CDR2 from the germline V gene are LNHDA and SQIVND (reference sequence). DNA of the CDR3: TGTGCCAGTAGTATTTATAATACGCAGTATTTT. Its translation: CASSIYNTQYF.

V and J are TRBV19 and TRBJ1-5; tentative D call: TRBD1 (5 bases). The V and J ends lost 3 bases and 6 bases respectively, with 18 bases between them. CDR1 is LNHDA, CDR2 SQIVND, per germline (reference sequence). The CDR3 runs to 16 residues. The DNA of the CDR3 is TGTGCCAGTAGTATGATCTTTCGAGCAGGGTTTCAGCCCCAGCATTTT. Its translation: CASSMIFRAGFQPQHF.

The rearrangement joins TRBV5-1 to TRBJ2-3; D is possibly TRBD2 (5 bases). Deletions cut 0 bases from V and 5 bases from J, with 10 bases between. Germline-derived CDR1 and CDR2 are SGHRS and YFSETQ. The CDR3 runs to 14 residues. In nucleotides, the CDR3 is TGCGCCAGCAGCTTGGATCGTGGGAGAGATACGCAGTATTTT. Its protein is CASSLDRGRDTQYF.

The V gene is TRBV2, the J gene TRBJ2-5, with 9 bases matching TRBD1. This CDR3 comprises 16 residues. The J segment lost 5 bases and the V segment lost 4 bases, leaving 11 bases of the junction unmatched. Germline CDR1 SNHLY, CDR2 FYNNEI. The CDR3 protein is CASSGRDRVGEETQYF. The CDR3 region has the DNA TGTGCCAGCAGTGGACGGGACAGGGTGGGGGAGGAGACCCAGTACTTC.

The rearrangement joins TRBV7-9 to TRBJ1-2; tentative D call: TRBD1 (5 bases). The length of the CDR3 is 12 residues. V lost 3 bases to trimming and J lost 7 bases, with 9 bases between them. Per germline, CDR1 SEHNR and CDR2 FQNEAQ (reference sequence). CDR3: CASSFPRVGYTF. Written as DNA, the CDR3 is TGTGCCAGCAGCTTCCCCAGGGTTGGCTACACCTTC.